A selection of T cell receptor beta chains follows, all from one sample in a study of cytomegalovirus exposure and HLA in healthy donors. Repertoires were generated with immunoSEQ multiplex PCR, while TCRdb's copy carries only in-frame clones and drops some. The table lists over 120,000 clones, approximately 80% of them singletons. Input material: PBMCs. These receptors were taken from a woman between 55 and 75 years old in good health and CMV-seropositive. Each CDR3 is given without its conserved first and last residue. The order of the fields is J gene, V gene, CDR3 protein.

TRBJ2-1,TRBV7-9,ASSFIRDRGGNEQF
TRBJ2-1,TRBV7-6,ASSQRPSGEQF
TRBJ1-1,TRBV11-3,ASSVQGTNTEAF
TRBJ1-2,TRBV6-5,ASSTGVGYGYT
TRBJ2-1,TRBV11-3,ASSLGQGANEQF
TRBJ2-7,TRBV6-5,ASSYSAGSSYEQY
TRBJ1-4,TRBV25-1,ASSEYLSSTNEKLF
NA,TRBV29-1,SVAHSGRGGELF
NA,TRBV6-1,ASSAGTGGYEQY
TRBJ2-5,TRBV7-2,ASSLGGVQETQY
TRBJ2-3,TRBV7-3,ASSSTSADTQY
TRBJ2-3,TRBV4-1,ASSQELAFRPDTQY
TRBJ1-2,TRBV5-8,ASSGPGRNYGYT
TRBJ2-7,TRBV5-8,ASSHGLVQPTEQY
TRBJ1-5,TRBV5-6,ASSLGRPGNQPQH
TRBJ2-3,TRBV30,AWSSPGRTDTQY
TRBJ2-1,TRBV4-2,ASSQVGDLNNEQF
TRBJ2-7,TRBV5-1,ASNREAGGHEQY
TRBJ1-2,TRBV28,ASRRTQGRIYGYT
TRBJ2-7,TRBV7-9,ASSLQGTSYEQY
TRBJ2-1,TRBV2,ASSGLADYNEQF
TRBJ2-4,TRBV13,ASSFRTGVAKNIQY
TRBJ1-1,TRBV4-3,ASSHQHRAKNTEAF
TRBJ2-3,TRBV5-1,ASSSRTGGTDTQY
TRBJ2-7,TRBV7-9,ASSLVSYEQY
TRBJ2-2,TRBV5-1,ASSVGLAGNTGELF
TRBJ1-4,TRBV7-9,ATSPQGTNEKLF
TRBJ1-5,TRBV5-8,ASSPQGRISNQPQH
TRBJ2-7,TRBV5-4,ASSQWTSGREQY
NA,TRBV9,ASSGGLAGYEQY
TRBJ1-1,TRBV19,ASSIRESTEAF
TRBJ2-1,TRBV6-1,ASRKPQAGNNEQF
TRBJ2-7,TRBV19,ASSRGTGSSYEQY
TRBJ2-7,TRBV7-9,ASSLLLAGDKQY
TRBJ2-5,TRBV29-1,SVDGGWETQY
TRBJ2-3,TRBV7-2,ASSFSGRAGTDTQY
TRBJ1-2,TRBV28,ASSFGGPYGYT
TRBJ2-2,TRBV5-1,ASSLGRGQGDTGELF
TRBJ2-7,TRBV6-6,ASSFRDSYEQY
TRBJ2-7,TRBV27,ASSLQGQNEQY
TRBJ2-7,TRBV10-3,AIRGTGGPHEQY